These T cell receptor beta chains were read from a single sample in a study of shared clonotypes between healthy human individuals. Using immunoSEQ multiplex PCR, the repertoire was profiled, and TCRdb retains in-frame clones only, with some absent. The sample lists about 380,000 clones; about 96% were seen once. Sequenced input: memory CD8+ T cells sorted from blood. These receptor sequences come from a man aged 25-45 years in good health. Each CDR3 is given with its conserved first and last residue. The D gene is left open where the match is weak. Clone size appears in some rows only: once, few, many, or a class for an expanded clone.

j_gene	abundance	v_gene	len	d_gene	CDR3aa	CDR3nt
TRBJ2-7	.	TRBV4-2	15	TRBD2	CASSQANGRAYEQYF	TGTGCCAGCAGCCAAGCTAACGGGAGGGCGTACGAGCAGTACTTC
TRBJ2-4	.	TRBV28	15	.	CASSHSRSAKNIQYF	TGTGCCAGCAGTCATAGCCGTAGCGCCAAAAACATTCAGTACTTC
TRBJ1-1	.	TRBV10-3	14	TRBD1	CAISTGAKGTEAFF	TGTGCCATCAGCACAGGGGCTAAAGGCACTGAAGCTTTCTTT
TRBJ2-1	.	TRBV2	16	.	CASSEWLGRGGHEQFF	TGTGCCAGCAGTGAATGGCTGGGGAGGGGGGGGCATGAGCAGTTCTTC
TRBJ1-5	.	TRBV19	13	TRBD1	CASIVRGQQPQHF	TGTGCCAGTATAGTTAGGGGGCAACAGCCCCAGCATTTT
TRBJ2-6	.	TRBV21-1	18	.	CASSSRTGHSSGANVLTF	TGTGCCAGCAGCTCCCGGACAGGGCATAGCTCTGGGGCCAACGTCCTGACTTTC
TRBJ2-1	.	TRBV10-3	14	TRBD1	CAISEGQGYNEQFF	TGTGCCATCAGTGAGGGACAGGGGTACAATGAGCAGTTCTTC
TRBJ2-2	.	TRBV7-9	16	.	CASSLTPGENTGELFF	TGTGCCAGCAGCTTAACCCCCGGCGAGAACACCGGGGAGCTGTTTTTT
TRBJ1-2	.	TRBV28	13	TRBD1	CASSLGQGNGYTF	TGTGCCAGCAGTTTGGGACAGGGAAATGGCTACACCTTC
TRBJ1-5	.	TRBV7-2	16	.	CASSFRGQDSNQPQHF	TGTGCCAGCAGCTTTAGAGGGCAGGATAGCAATCAGCCCCAGCATTTT
TRBJ2-7	.	TRBV28	15	.	CASSGARAHSYEQYF	TGTGCCAGCAGTGGGGCCCGGGCCCACTCCTACGAGCAGTACTTC
TRBJ2-7	.	TRBV21-1	18	.	CASSKVTPGTGSSYEQYF	TGTGCCAGCAGCAAGGTTACGCCCGGGACAGGGTCTTCCTACGAGCAGTACTTC
TRBJ2-2	.	TRBV29-1	12	.	CSVGPSSGELFF	TGCAGCGTTGGACCTAGCTCCGGGGAGCTGTTTTTT
TRBJ1-1	.	TRBV4-2	13	.	CASSQGQNTEAFF	TGTGCCAGCAGCCAAGGACAGAACACTGAAGCTTTCTTT
TRBJ2-1	once	TRBV29-1	17	TRBD2	CSVRTSGPPRGYNEQFF	TGCAGCGTGCGGACTAGCGGGCCCCCCAGGGGTTACAATGAGCAGTTCTTC
TRBJ2-3	.	TRBV19	14	.	CASSISEFTDTQYF	TGTGCCAGTAGTATATCAGAGTTCACAGATACGCAGTATTTT
TRBJ2-3	.	TRBV2	13	.	CASSDRLTDTQYF	TGTGCCAGCAGTGATAGACTCACAGATACGCAGTATTTT
TRBJ2-2	.	TRBV30	14	.	CAWRSAGLTGELFF	TGTGCCTGGAGGTCTGCAGGATTAACCGGGGAGCTGTTTTTT
TRBJ2-3	.	TRBV10-2	14	.	CASSSLRLADTQYF	TGCGCCAGCAGTAGTCTTCGACTAGCAGATACGCAGTATTTT
TRBJ1-1	once	TRBV21-1	17	.	CASSRPRYGRRNTEAFF	TGTGCCAGCAGCAGGCCAAGGTACGGCAGACGGAACACTGAAGCTTTCTTT
TRBJ2-7	.	TRBV18	12	.	CASSSPSYEQYF	TGTGCCAGCTCATCCCCCTCCTACGAGCAGTACTTC
TRBJ2-1	.	TRBV14	15	TRBD2	CASSFIAGVYNEQFF	TGTGCCAGCAGCTTCATAGCGGGGGTCTACAATGAGCAGTTCTTC
TRBJ1-1	.	TRBV29-1	11	.	CSVDGGTEAFF	TGCAGCGTTGACGGTGGCACTGAAGCTTTCTTT
TRBJ1-5	.	TRBV28	13	.	CASSSRTDQPQHF	TGTGCCAGCAGTTCGCGGACGGATCAGCCCCAGCATTTT
TRBJ2-7	.	TRBV14	12	.	CASSQGGNEQYF	TGTGCCAGCAGCCAAGGGGGGAACGAGCAGTACTTC
TRBJ1-1	once	TRBV5-4	16	.	CASSLAPWAADTEAFF	TGTGCCAGCAGCTTAGCGCCTTGGGCGGCGGACACTGAAGCTTTCTTT
TRBJ2-7	.	TRBV7-2	14	.	CASSLSPNSYEQYF	TGTGCCAGCAGCTTGTCGCCTAATTCCTACGAGCAGTACTTC
TRBJ2-3	.	TRBV10-1	17	TRBD2	CASSLSVSGGPTDTQYF	TGCGCCAGCAGCCTCTCGGTGTCGGGAGGGCCGACAGATACGCAGTATTTT
TRBJ2-3	.	TRBV5-1	19	TRBD2	CASSLVPRDLAGAADTQYF	TGCGCCAGCAGCTTGGTTCCCAGGGATCTAGCGGGAGCAGCCGATACGCAGTATTTT
TRBJ2-1	.	TRBV13	16	.	CASSLGSGAGTWEQFF	TGTGCCAGCAGCTTAGGGTCGGGAGCCGGCACGTGGGAGCAGTTCTTC
TRBJ2-5	.	TRBV5-6	15	TRBD1	CASSGPTGIEETQYF	TGTGCCAGCAGCGGGCCGACAGGGATCGAGGAGACCCAGTACTTC
TRBJ2-5	.	TRBV30	10	.	CAWSQETQYF	TGTGCCTGGAGTCAAGAGACCCAGTACTTC
TRBJ1-5	.	TRBV28	15	.	CASSLLTGFNQPQHF	TGTGCCAGCAGTCTCCTCACAGGGTTCAATCAGCCCCAGCATTTT
TRBJ1-1	few	TRBV2	14	.	CASSDYGGGTEAFF	TGTGCCAGCAGTGATTACGGGGGTGGCACTGAAGCTTTCTTT
TRBJ2-5	.	TRBV11-2	14	.	CASSLAGHDETQYF	TGTGCCAGCAGCTTAGCGGGACATGACGAGACCCAGTACTTC
TRBJ1-2	.	TRBV28	15	.	CASSFGYRRNYGYTF	TGTGCCAGCAGTTTCGGGTACAGGCGCAACTATGGCTACACCTTC
TRBJ1-4	.	TRBV10-3	13	TRBD1	CAISQGAGEKLFF	TGTGCCATCAGTCAGGGGGCGGGTGAAAAACTGTTTTTT
TRBJ2-7	.	TRBV5-4	14	.	CASSFATGPYEQYF	TGTGCCAGCAGCTTCGCGACAGGCCCCTACGAGCAGTACTTC
TRBJ2-7	.	TRBV11-2	15	TRBD2	CASSSPTSGRREQYF	TGTGCCAGCAGCTCCCCGACTAGCGGGAGGCGCGAGCAGTACTTC
TRBJ2-7	.	TRBV29-1	15	TRBD1	CSVEQDRGKSYEQYF	TGCAGCGTTGAGCAGGACAGGGGAAAATCCTACGAGCAGTACTTC
TRBJ2-6	.	TRBV10-3	18	.	CAISESWSGASGANVLTF	TGTGCCATCAGTGAGTCGTGGTCCGGCGCCTCTGGGGCCAACGTCCTGACTTTC
TRBJ1-5	.	TRBV5-1	11	.	CAAGGNQPQHF	TGCGCCGCTGGGGGCAATCAGCCCCAGCATTTT
TRBJ1-3	.	TRBV28	18	.	CASSLPLAGKGSGNTIYF	TGTGCCAGCAGTTTACCCCTGGCAGGGAAAGGCTCTGGAAACACCATATATTTT
TRBJ1-2	once	TRBV6-5	12	TRBD1	CASSLTGYGYTF	TGTGCCAGCAGTTTGACAGGGTATGGCTACACCTTC
TRBJ2-1	.	TRBV19	11	.	CASSIHNEQFF	TGTGCCAGTAGTATACACAATGAGCAGTTCTTC
TRBJ2-7	.	TRBV6-1	14	TRBD1	CASSEGDRNYEQYF	TGTGCCAGCAGTGAAGGGGACAGAAACTACGAGCAGTACTTC
TRBJ2-7	.	TRBV25-1	13	TRBD2	CASSEPGRGEQYF	TGTGCCAGCAGTGAACCAGGGAGGGGCGAGCAGTACTTC
TRBJ2-2	.	TRBV5-1	17	TRBD2	CASSYQPTSGDTGELFF	TGCGCCAGCAGCTACCAGCCGACTAGCGGGGACACCGGGGAGCTGTTTTTT
TRBJ2-3	.	TRBV6-5	15	TRBD2	CASSSPSGNTDTQYF	TGTGCCAGCAGTAGTCCTAGCGGGAACACAGATACGCAGTATTTT
TRBJ2-1	.	TRBV6-1	11	.	CASSDRGEQFF	TGTGCCAGCAGTGACAGGGGTGAGCAGTTCTTC
TRBJ1-1	.	TRBV19	13	.	CASSTRDNTEAFF	TGTGCCAGTAGTACCCGGGACAACACTGAAGCTTTCTTT
TRBJ1-3	.	TRBV5-8	15	.	CASSLSWFSGNTIYF	TGTGCCAGCAGCTTGTCTTGGTTCTCTGGAAACACCATATATTTT
TRBJ1-5	.	TRBV9	13	.	CASSPDKYQPQHF	TGTGCCAGCAGCCCAGACAAGTATCAGCCCCAGCATTTT
TRBJ2-2	.	TRBV6-1	15	TRBD2	CASSLGGINTGELFF	TGTGCCAGCAGTCTGGGGGGGATCAACACCGGGGAGCTGTTTTTT
TRBJ2-3	.	TRBV6-1	14	TRBD1	CASFGGRGTDTQYF	TGTGCCAGCTTCGGCGGCAGGGGGACAGATACGCAGTATTTT
TRBJ1-2	.	TRBV5-4	13	.	CASSLGGIYGYTF	TGTGCCAGCAGCTTGGGTGGAATCTATGGCTACACCTTC
TRBJ2-7	.	TRBV25-1	14	.	CASSDGALTYEQYF	TGTGCCAGCAGTGATGGAGCCCTAACCTACGAGCAGTACTTC
TRBJ2-7	.	TRBV5-1	13	TRBD2	CASSPGGAYEQYF	TGCGCCAGCAGCCCGGGGGGAGCCTACGAGCAGTACTTC
TRBJ1-2	.	TRBV4-2	16	.	CASSQDRKNSQNGYTF	TGTGCCAGCAGCCAAGACAGGAAAAATTCCCAAAATGGCTACACCTTC
TRBJ2-7	.	TRBV9	15	TRBD2	CASSESLAGAYEQYF	TGTGCCAGCAGTGAAAGCCTAGCGGGAGCGTACGAGCAGTACTTC